This TCR beta chain was profiled in a study of T cells in Graves' hyperthyroidism and ophthalmopathy. Germline assignment: CDR1 MDHEN and CDR2 SYDVKM. Trimming removed 2 bases at V and 4 bases at J, with 8 bases between. CDR3 length equals 13 residues. Amplified TCR beta CDR3 regions came from RNA transcripts. In the first-round RT-PCR of the TCR CDR3, the HTBI primer set was used. TCRdb passed the multiplex PCR reads through MiXCR, listing each CDR3 protein once. The sample has some 600,000 distinct CDR3 sequences; roughly 13% are singletons. The chain recombines TRBV28 with TRBJ1-1; D unclear. This receptor was taken from a woman aged 30 to 39 with Graves' hyperthyroidism that later progressed to Graves' ophthalmopathy. Sequencing was carried out using blood. CDR3 nucleotides: TGTGCCAGCAGTTTACCTGGACCCACTGAAGCTTTCTTT. Its protein is CASSLPGPTEAFF.